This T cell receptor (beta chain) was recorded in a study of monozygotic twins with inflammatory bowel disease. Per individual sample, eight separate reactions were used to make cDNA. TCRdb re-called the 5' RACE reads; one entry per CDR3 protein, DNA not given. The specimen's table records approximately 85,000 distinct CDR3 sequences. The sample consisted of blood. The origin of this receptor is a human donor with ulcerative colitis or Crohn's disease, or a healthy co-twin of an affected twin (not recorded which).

The CDR3 region is CASSQDRNRFYTF. The chain combines TRBV3-1 with TRBJ1-2; the TCRdb call, TRBD1, lacks DNA for checking. Germline CDR1 is LGHDT and CDR2 is YNNKEL (reference sequence). The CDR3 spans 13 residues.